This passage covers 30 T cell receptor beta chains from one sample sequenced in a study of Ad26.COV2.S vaccination and SARS-CoV-2 variants. Generated by immunoSEQ multiplex PCR, the TCRdb table keeps only in-frame clones and is missing some. The data hold 350,000 to 450,000 clones, with approximately 90% observed a single time. Treatment defined: 15 to 20 received Ad26.COV2.S at low or high dose, single or two shots; roughly 5 received placebo; per-sample allocation not given. Samples were taken on day 63 after the first vaccine or placebo injection. This material consisted of peripheral blood, taken in a trial of Ad26.COV2.S vaccine versus placebo. The receptors were sampled from a person between 18 and 59 years old who received the Ad26.COV2.S COVID-19 vaccine or a placebo.

V and J are TRBV7-9 and TRBJ2-1; the match to TRBD2 covers 13 bases. Germline CDR1 reads SEHNR; CDR2 reads FQNEAQ (reference sequence). V was pared by 5 bases and J by 3 bases, with 10 bases of the junction left unmatched. The CDR3 length is 18 residues. CDR3 sequence (DNA): TGTGCCAGCAGCAACTTATTGGGACTAGCGGGGCACTACAATGAGCAGTTCTTC. Residues: CASSNLLGLAGHYNEQFF. The full variable domain, its missing parts supplied by reference TRBV7-9 and TRBJ2-1, is DTGVSQNPRHKITKRGQNVTFRCDPISEHNRLYWYRQTLGQGPEFLTYFQNEAQLEKSRLLSDRFSAERPKGSFSTLEIQRTEQGDSAMYLCASSNLLGLAGHYNEQFFGPGTRLTVL.

V is TRBV6-5 and J is TRBJ2-2; D possibly corresponds to TRBD1 (5 bases). Trimming left V 2 bases short and J 5 bases short, with 12 bases between. The CDR3 is 15 amino acids. Germline CDR1 reads MNHEY; CDR2 reads SVGAGI. The CDR3 nucleotides read TGTGCCAGCAGTTACGAACAGGAGTATACCGGGGAGCTGTTTTTT. This encodes CASSYEQEYTGELFF.

This chain links TRBV27 with TRBJ2-7, with D perhaps matching TRBD1 or TRBD2 (5 bases each). V was clipped by 1 base and J by 2 bases, with 21 bases between them. The CDR3 totals 18 residues. Germline CDR1 reads MNHEY; CDR2 reads SMNVEV (reference sequence). The CDR3 protein is CASSLWPPVGVDAYEQYF. The CDR3 bases are TGTGCCAGCAGTTTATGGCCCCCGGTGGGGGTCGATGCCTACGAGCAGTACTTC.

The genes are TRBV6-1 and TRBJ1-2, with TRBD1 as a possible D gene (6 bases). Germline V gene lookup returns CDR1 MNHNS and CDR2 SASEGT. The germline V and J ends were trimmed by 1 base and 2 bases, with 11 bases remaining between them. The CDR3 runs 15 residues. Written as DNA, the CDR3 is TGTGCCAGCAGTGAAGGAGGACAGTTCAACTATGGCTACACCTTC. Encoded protein: CASSEGGQFNYGYTF.

The chain links TRBV11-2 to TRBJ2-3; 7 bases fit TRBD2. Losses at the gene ends were 5 bases for V and 2 bases for J; bases not matched to a gene: 7. Germline V gene lookup returns CDR1 SGHAT and CDR2 FQNNGV. The CDR3 has 15 amino acids. CDR3 loop: CASSVSGYLTDTQYF. CDR3 nucleotide sequence: TGTGCCAGCAGCGTTAGCGGGTACCTCACAGATACGCAGTATTTT.

The genes are TRBV5-6 and TRBJ2-6; maybe TRBD2 (6 bases). The germline CDR1 and CDR2 sequences are SGHDT and YYEEEE. Between the trimmed V and J ends, which lost 2 bases and 1 base, there was a span of 16 bases. The CDR3 contains 18 residues. Here the CDR3 DNA reads TGTGCCAGCAGCTTCCGGGGGAGAATTAGATCTGGGGCCAACGTCCTGACTTTC. As protein: CASSFRGRIRSGANVLTF.

This sequence joins TRBV7-7 and TRBJ2-3; D is unresolved. V lost 3 bases and J lost 0, with 7 bases in between. From germline, CDR1 is SSHAT and CDR2 FNYEAQ (reference sequence). This CDR3 has 14 residues. CDR3 sequence reads: CASSFSPSTDTQYF. CDR3 in DNA: TGTGCCAGCAGCTTTTCGCCTAGCACAGATACGCAGTATTTT.

The chain carries TRBV6-2 or TRBV6-3 and TRBJ2-7; 8 nucleotides agree with TRBD2. The CDR3 has 14 amino acids. Looked up from germline, CDR1 is MNHEY and CDR2 is SVGEGT. J gave up 7 bases and V 5 bases, and 10 bases lay outside the gene matches. The CDR3 nucleotides read TGTGCCAGCAGTCCCGGGACTAGGGTGCTTGAGCAGTACTTC. Protein product: CASSPGTRVLEQYF.

The chain links TRBV3-1 (or the pseudogene TRBV3-2) to TRBJ1-5; no clear D gene. Germline-derived CDR1 and CDR2 are LGHDT and YNNKEL (reference sequence). This CDR3 comprises 17 residues. The V and J ends lost 0 bases and 9 bases respectively, with 21 bases between them. CDR3 amino acids: CASSQEVKINWGRPQHF. The CDR3 nucleotides read TGTGCCAGCAGCCAAGAAGTTAAAATTAATTGGGGAAGGCCCCAGCATTTT.

The chain has TRBV5-1 and TRBJ1-1, with unresolved D. CDR1 and CDR2 from the germline V gene are SGHRS and YFSETQ. The V end was cut by 1 base, the J end by 4 bases, with 8 bases between. This CDR3 has 13 residues. CDR3 protein: CASSLTRATEAFF. For the CDR3, the DNA is TGCGCCAGCAGCTTGACTAGGGCCACTGAAGCTTTCTTT. Combining the CDR3 with reference TRBV5-1 and TRBJ1-1 gives the whole variable domain KAGVTQTPRYLIKTRGQQVTLSCSPISGHRSVSWYQQTPGQGLQFLFEYFSETQRNKGNFPGRFSGRQFSNSRSEMNVSTLELGDSALYLCASSLTRATEAFFGQGTRLTVV.

The chain has TRBV19 and TRBJ2-1; D may be TRBD2 (6 bases). Germline CDR1 reads LNHDA; CDR2 reads SQIVND (reference sequence). V was pared by 2 bases and J by 3 bases, with 11 bases between. The CDR3 extends over 15 amino acids. The CDR3 nucleotides are TGTGCCAGTAGTATATCCGGGGGTTACTACAATGAGCAGTTCTTC. This translates into CASSISGGYYNEQFF.

The V call is TRBV5-1, the J call TRBJ1-1; TRBD1 is a possible D gene (5 bases). The V end was cut by 1 base, the J end by 3 bases, with 16 bases between. The CDR3 loop spans 16 amino acids. Per germline, CDR1 SGHRS and CDR2 YFSETQ. The CDR3 loop reads CASSLWSGTRYTEAFF. CDR3 nucleotide sequence: TGCGCCAGCAGCTTGTGGTCAGGGACGAGGTACACTGAAGCTTTCTTT.

This chain connects TRBV29-1 to TRBJ1-1, with D possibly matching TRBD1 (6 bases). Germline CDR1 is SQVTM and CDR2 is ANQGSEA. The CDR3 totals 14 residues. Trimming removed 5 bases from V and 7 bases from J, with 20 bases in between. The CDR3 region is CSVTIPQGNDEAFF. The DNA of the CDR3 is TGCAGCGTTACTATCCCGCAGGGGAATGATGAAGCTTTCTTT.

The CDR3 sequence: CASSQDLWRETQYF. In nucleotides, the CDR3 is TGCGCCAGCAGCCAAGATCTGTGGCGGGAGACCCAGTACTTC. The chain has TRBV4-3 and TRBJ2-5; D gene uncertain. Germline V lookup: CDR1 LGHNA, CDR2 YSLEER. The CDR3 contains 14 residues. The V and J ends lost 0 bases and 5 bases respectively, with 10 bases between them.

The table lists this clone with a count of one. The chain employs TRBV9 and TRBJ2-7; TRBD1 aligns across 8 bases. V was clipped by 1 base and J by 5 bases; unmatched bases: 8. Germline V lookup: CDR1 SGDLS, CDR2 YYNGEE. The CDR3 has 15 residues. CDR3 in DNA: TGTGCCAGCAGCGTATACGGACAGGGATTGGACGAGCAGTACTTC. It translates to CASSVYGQGLDEQYF.

The V gene is TRBV7-8, the J gene TRBJ2-7; TRBD1 matches 7 bases. The CDR3 is made up of 14 amino acids. Germline lookup yields CDR1 SGHVS and CDR2 FQNEAQ. Trimming at V came to 7 bases and at J to 4 bases, leaving 10 bases not matched to a gene. CDR3 nucleotides: TGTGCCAGCACCTTGGGGACAGAAATTTACGAGCAGTACTTC. It is translated as CASTLGTEIYEQYF. Supplemented by reference TRBV7-8 and TRBJ2-7, the full variable domain reads GAGVSQSPRYKVAKRGQDVALRCDPISGHVSLFWYQQALGQGPEFLTYFQNEAQLDKSGLPSDRFFAERPEGSVSTLKIQRTQQEDSAVYLCASTLGTEIYEQYFGPGTRLTVT.

The rearrangement joins TRBV5-1 to TRBJ2-5; D not resolved. V dropped 4 bases and J dropped 2 bases, with 3 bases sitting between them. The CDR3 is 11 amino acids. The germline gives CDR1 SGHRS, CDR2 YFSETQ. The chain's CDR3 is CASSIQETQYF. As DNA, the CDR3 is TGCGCCAGCAGCATACAAGAGACCCAGTACTTC.

The chain is built from TRBV27 and TRBJ2-7; D may be TRBD1 or TRBD2 (6 bases each). The CDR3 totals 18 residues. Between the trimmed V and J ends, which lost 5 bases and 7 bases, there was a span of 30 bases. Germline V gene data show CDR1 as MNHEY and CDR2 as SMNVEV (reference sequence). Here the CDR3 DNA reads TGTGCCAGCAGTCTCCGGGGGCCAATCCCGGTGGAATCGGGAGAGCAGTACTTC. It is translated as CASSLRGPIPVESGEQYF.

The chain carries TRBV6-4 and TRBJ2-3; D may be TRBD1 (6 bases). The CDR3 spans 16 residues. From germline, CDR1 is MRHNA and CDR2 SNTAGT. V was clipped by 0 bases and J by 0 bases, with 10 bases between them. The CDR3 spells CASSDSRGTSTDTQYF. The DNA for the CDR3 is TGTGCCAGCAGTGACTCGAGAGGGACAAGCACAGATACGCAGTATTTT.

The rearrangement links TRBV19 to TRBJ2-7; 7 positions agree with TRBD2. V lost 5 bases and J lost 4; bases outside the gene matches: 11. Germline V CDR1 and CDR2: LNHDA, SQIVND (reference sequence). CDR3 size: 15 residues. CDR3 in amino acids: CASSPRTGGRYEQYF. In DNA form, the CDR3 reads TGTGCCAGTAGTCCCAGAACGGGGGGAAGATACGAGCAGTACTTC. Full variable domain (missing parts from reference TRBV19 and TRBJ2-7): DGGITQSPKYLFRKEGQNVTLSCEQNLNHDAMYWYRQDPGQGLRLIYYSQIVNDFQKGDIAEGYSVSREKKESFPLTVTSAQKNPTAFYLCASSPRTGGRYEQYFGPGTRLTVT.

The J gene is TRBJ1-5, the V gene TRBV28; the D gene is possibly TRBD1 (5 bases). CDR1 MDHEN and CDR2 SYDVKM come from the germline V gene. Trimming took 3 bases from V and 10 from J, leaving 13 bases between them. The CDR3 consists of 13 residues. The CDR3 coding sequence is TGTGCCAGCAGTTTCCCATCCGGGGGTCCCCAGCATTTT. Its translation: CASSFPSGGPQHF. The whole variable domain, filled in from reference TRBV28 and TRBJ1-5, reads DVKVTQSSRYLVKRTGEKVFLECVQDMDHENMFWYRQDPGLGLRLIYFSYDVKMKEKGDIPEGYSVSREKKERFSLILESASTNQTSMYLCASSFPSGGPQHFGDGTRLSIL.

The rearrangement uses TRBV15 and TRBJ1-5, with 7 bases fitting TRBD1. Germline values: CDR1 LNHNV, CDR2 YYDKDF (reference sequence). Trimming took 0 bases from V and 6 from J; bases not matched to a gene: 11. The CDR3 is 17 amino acids. The chain's CDR3 is CATSRDQTGMGFQPQHF. The CDR3 DNA reads as TGTGCCACCAGCAGAGATCAGACAGGGATGGGTTTTCAGCCCCAGCATTTT.

V is TRBV4-3 and J is TRBJ2-2; tentative D call: TRBD2 (5 bases). V was shortened by 3 bases and J by 4 bases, with 9 bases between the two germline ends. This CDR3 is built from 14 residues. From germline, CDR1 is LGHNA and CDR2 YSLEER. The CDR3 DNA reads as TGCGCCAGCAGCCAGGGGAGCTTCACCGGGGAGCTGTTTTTT. It translates to CASSQGSFTGELFF.

This chain links TRBV5-4 with TRBJ2-3; TRBD2 agrees at 9 bases. V lost 4 bases to trimming and J lost 6 bases; unmatched junction nucleotides: 12. This CDR3 contains 16 residues. Looked up from germline, CDR1 is SGHNT and CDR2 is YYREEE (reference sequence). Here the CDR3 DNA reads TGTGCCAGCAGCCCCCGCGCTAGCGGGGCGGTGGATACGCAGTATTTT. Encoded protein: CASSPRASGAVDTQYF.

The chain carries TRBV12-3 or TRBV12-4 and TRBJ2-3; D unresolved. This CDR3 region has 12 residues. The V and J ends lost 0 bases and 4 bases respectively, with 2 bases between them. For the CDR3, the DNA is TGTGCCAGCAGTTTAGCCCCAGATACGCAGTATTTT. Translating gives CASSLAPDTQYF.

This clone was detected only once. CDR3 residues: CASSQEGFPSYEQYF. The CDR3 DNA sequence: TGCGCCAGCAGCCAAGAGGGCTTCCCTTCCTACGAGCAGTACTTC. The V call is TRBV4-1, the J call TRBJ2-7; D gene ambiguous. CDR1 and CDR2 from the germline V gene are MGHRA and YSYEKL. The CDR3 runs to 15 residues. V was shortened by 0 bases and J by 1 base, with 10 bases between the two germline ends.

The chain joins TRBV5-1 to TRBJ2-5; 11 bases map to TRBD2. The CDR3 spans 16 residues. From germline, CDR1 is SGHRS and CDR2 YFSETQ. V lost 7 bases and J lost 3; bases outside the gene matches: 11. The DNA for the CDR3 is TGCGCCAGCGGCGATGGGGCTAGCGGGGGGAAAGAGACCCAGTACTTC. Amino acids: CASGDGASGGKETQYF.

The J gene is TRBJ2-7, the V gene TRBV6-1; no clear D gene. V lost 1 base, J lost 5 bases, and 15 bases lay in between. Germline V lookup: CDR1 MNHNS, CDR2 SASEGT. The CDR3 extends over 15 amino acids. CDR3 DNA: TGTGCCAGCAGTGAAGGTAAGGGCGTTACTGACGAGCAGTACTTC. Amino acid sequence: CASSEGKGVTDEQYF.

V is TRBV3-1 (or the pseudogene TRBV3-2) and J is TRBJ1-1, with TRBD1 identical over 7 bases. J gave up 9 bases and V 4 bases, and 8 bases lay outside the gene matches. The germline gives CDR1 LGHDT, CDR2 YNNKEL (reference sequence). This CDR3 has 13 amino acids. The CDR3 reads CASSPLGGQKAFF. CDR3 DNA sequence: TGTGCCAGCAGCCCGCTTGGGGGACAGAAAGCTTTCTTT.

This chain connects TRBV6-5 to TRBJ1-6, with 9 bases matching TRBD1. CDR1 is MNHEY, CDR2 SVGAGI, per germline. The CDR3 length is 16 residues. V dropped 0 bases and J dropped 7; count of bases not matched to a gene: 4. CDR3 in DNA: TGTGCCAGCAGTTACTCGACAGGGGGTGGGAATTCACCCCTCCACTTT. Translating it yields CASSYSTGGGNSPLHF.